This T cell receptor beta chain was identified during a study of T cell responses to AZD1222 COVID-19 vaccine. Germline assignment: CDR1 SGHDT and CDR2 YYEEEE. The CDR3 loop spans 11 amino acids. V was pared by 6 bases and J by 11 bases, with 14 bases between. Repertoires were generated with immunoSEQ multiplex PCR, while TCRdb's copy carries only in-frame clones and drops some. Here the sample spans more than 75,000 clones, 80% to 90% being singletons. The TCR sequence derives from an adult in good health. The genes are TRBV5-6 and TRBJ1-1; D is perhaps TRBD1 (5 bases). The specimen was peripheral blood, collected on day 0 of AZD1222 vaccination. CDR3 sequence: CASKAQGPAFF. CDR3 coding DNA: TGTGCCAGCAAGGCTCAGGGCCCGGCTTTCTTT.